This TCR beta chain was recovered during a study of beta chain features in type 1 diabetes. General study points: TCRB CDR3s were moderately but significantly shorter in Type 1 diabetes patients in all four CD4+ subsets. The naive, central memory and Treg TCRB repertoires showed an apparent similarity that was greater among patients than among healthy donors. Possibly, sequencing cDNA over-represented cells that had high TCR expression levels.

Notes on this clone: Its cognate antigen is unknown.

Germline V lookup: CDR1 LNHDA, CDR2 SQIVND (reference sequence). The V end lost 10 bases, the J end lost 0 bases, and 12 bases lay between the germline ends. This CDR3 has 13 residues. Based on CD45RO/CCR7/CD25/CD127/CD95/CD27, CD4+ regulatory, stem cell-like memory, naive and central memory cells were sorted. Expressed TCRB transcripts were sequenced because the entire RNA isolate underwent reverse transcription. Using immunoSEQ multiplex PCR, the repertoire was profiled, and TCRdb retains in-frame clones only, with some absent. The sample lists approximately 360,000 clones, 10% to 15% occurring once.

The source of this sequence is a woman aged 18-29 years with type 1 diabetes. Sequenced input: naive CD4+ T cells from blood. The V call is TRBV19, the J call TRBJ1-1; D might be TRBD1 (5 bases). CDR3 sequence: CATKSTVNTEAFF. DNA for the CDR3: TGTGCCACTAAGTCGACAGTGAACACTGAAGCTTTCTTT.